The text below deals with one TCR beta chain. Across 24 US areas, participants ranged in age from 18 to 89 years. Original processing methods: Amplifying reference gene primers gave estimates of nucleated cell counts. Only in-frame clones appear in the TCRdb table, and some are missing; sequencing was by immunoSEQ multiplex PCR. From that table come the V and J calls and clone size; the DNA was used to work out D and trimming. Of some 320,000 clones listed, 80% to 90% are singletons. The source of the sample is a study of blood T cell repertoires in COVID-19. Study in general: From T cells, B-cell-depleted T cells, or PBMCs came the material, which was cDNA or gDNA.

The V gene's germline CDR1 is KGHSH and CDR2 LQKENI. This CDR3 has 17 amino acids. J lost 2 bases, V lost 6 bases, and 12 bases had no gene match. This clonotype was obtained from a woman aged 25 to 39 who had recovered from COVID-19. Sequenced material: PBMCs or T cells enriched from blood (not recorded which). V is TRBV18 and J is TRBJ2-3, with TRBD1 matching 9 bases. DNA for the CDR3: TGTGCCAGCTCGCTCAATCTGGACAGGGGAGACACAGATACGCAGTATTTT. It codes for CASSLNLDRGDTDTQYF. The full variable domain, its missing parts supplied by reference TRBV18 and TRBJ2-3, is NAGVMQNPRHLVRRRGQEARLRCSPMKGHSHVYWYRQLPEEGLKFMVYLQKENIIDESGMPKERFSAEFPKEGPSILRIQQVVRGDSAAYFCASSLNLDRGDTDTQYFGPGTRLTVL.